This T cell receptor beta chain was recorded in a study of T cells after yellow fever vaccination. This clonotype was observed many times. A single record per CDR3 protein comes from TCRdb applying MiXCR to the 5' RACE reads. The sample holds about 47,000 distinct CDR3 sequences; 7.4% are singletons and the top ten take 25% to 30%. Germline V CDR1 and CDR2: LGHNA, YNFKEQ. CDR3 size: 18 residues. With 0 bases clipped from V and 2 bases from J, the junction kept 9 bases outside the gene matches. The sample here was CD8+ T cells sorted from PBMCs, taken around 15 days after the first yellow fever vaccination. The chain combines TRBV4-2 with TRBJ2-3, with TRBD2 matching 9 bases. The TCR comes from a man aged 18 to 30 who received the YFV17D yellow fever vaccine. CDR3 sequence (DNA): TGTGCCAGCAGCCAAGAACTGCGGGGGGGGTATATCACAGATACGCAGTATTTT. Its translation is CASSQELRGGYITDTQYF.